Each of the 10 T cell receptor beta chains below was sequenced from the same sample in a study of cytomegalovirus exposure and HLA in healthy donors. With 60 Vbeta and 13 Jbeta primers, the PCR was carried out. The protocol was immunoSEQ multiplex PCR, while the TCRdb copy is restricted to in-frame clones and leaves out a portion. Among 90,000 or so clones listed, roughly 80% were seen once. The sequenced material came from PBMCs. The origin of the receptors is a boy younger than 18 in good health and CMV-seronegative.

The J gene is TRBJ1-6, the V gene TRBV7-9; a weak D match, TRBD1 (5 bases). The CDR3 has 13 residues. Germline V gene data show CDR1 as SEHNR and CDR2 as FQNEAQ (reference sequence). Trimming stripped 1 base from V and 14 bases from J, with 12 bases between. Written as DNA, the CDR3 is TGTGCCAGCAGCTTAGTTTCCGGAGGGGCCCTCCACTTT. It is translated as CASSLVSGGALHF.

This chain joins TRBV19 and TRBJ2-6; unclear D gene. V dropped 4 bases and J dropped 0 bases, with 7 bases sitting between them. In germline, CDR1 is LNHDA, CDR2 SQIVND (reference sequence). This CDR3 has 15 amino acids. The CDR3 loop reads CASSTYSSGANVLTF. CDR3 DNA: TGTGCCAGTAGTACCTACAGCTCTGGGGCCAACGTCCTGACTTTC.

This clone has a handful of counts. The CDR3, as DNA: TGTGCCAGCAGCTCTACTAGCGGGAGAGCTGAGCAGTTCTTC. Translated, it gives CASSSTSGRAEQFF. The gene calls are TRBV9 and TRBJ2-1; the match to TRBD2 covers 11 bases. In germline, CDR1 is SGDLS, CDR2 YYNGEE. The ends lost 4 bases at V and 9 bases at J; junction bases unmatched: 6. The CDR3 runs 14 residues.

The chain combines TRBV6-5 with TRBJ1-6, with TRBD1 matching 8 bases. V was clipped by 6 bases and J by 9 bases; unmatched bases: 7. CDR1 is MNHEY and CDR2 is SVGAGI in the germline V gene. This CDR3 spans 14 amino acids. For the CDR3, the DNA is TGTGCCAGCAGGATCGACAGGGGAGGTTCACCCCTCCACTTT. It encodes CASRIDRGGSPLHF.

This rearrangement joins TRBV30 to TRBJ1-5; D may be TRBD1 (5 bases). The CDR3 contains 15 residues. Germline CDR1 is GTSNPN and CDR2 is SVGIG (reference sequence). Trimming took off 0 bases at V and 10 bases at J, with 19 bases between the two ends. CDR3 nucleotides: TGTGCCTGGAGTGTACCCAGGGTTGGAGGGGTTCCCCAGCATTTT. As protein: CAWSVPRVGGVPQHF.

The J gene is TRBJ2-7, the V gene TRBV6-6, with TRBD2 matching 7 bases. V was pared by 7 bases and J by 3 bases, with 12 bases of the junction left unmatched. The CDR3 runs to 15 residues. Germline-derived CDR1 and CDR2 are MNHNY and SVGAGI (reference sequence). The CDR3 loop is CASTRAGRLDYEQYF. As DNA, the CDR3 is TGTGCCAGCACCCGAGCGGGACGGCTAGACTACGAGCAGTACTTC.

The rearrangement uses TRBV6-6 and TRBJ2-7, with D maybe TRBD2 (6 bases). Germline V CDR1 and CDR2: MNHNY, SVGAGI (reference sequence). The CDR3 spans 13 residues. Trimming left V 7 bases short and J 5 bases short, with 15 bases between. The CDR3 coding sequence is TGTGCCAGCAACTACCGGGACTTCAACGAGCAGTACTTC. This sequence encodes CASNYRDFNEQYF.

CDR3: CASRLTSGLSEQYF. DNA for the CDR3: TGTGCCAGCAGGCTGACTAGCGGACTCAGCGAGCAGTACTTC. V is TRBV28 and J is TRBJ2-7, with 9 positions matching TRBD2. Germline loops: CDR1 MDHEN, CDR2 SYDVKM. The CDR3 is 14 residues long. V dropped 6 bases and J dropped 6; count of bases not matched to a gene: 9.

This clone was recorded once. At one of its ends the junction is not consistent with the germline gene, which may arise from a read error. This chain connects TRBV7-7 to TRBJ2-1, with 8 bases fitting TRBD1. The CDR3 has 15 residues. CDR1 SSHAT and CDR2 FNYEAQ come from the germline V gene (reference sequence). CDR3 amino acids: CASSRGQANYNEQFF. CDR3 nucleotide sequence: TGTGCTAGCAGCCGGGGACAGGCGAACTACAATGAGCAGTTCTTC.

This clone has more than one count but fewer than ten. The V call is TRBV7-2, the J call TRBJ1-5; weak D call: TRBD1 (6 bases). Trimming took 3 bases from V and 7 from J, leaving 10 bases between them. This CDR3 spans 13 amino acids. Germline V gene data show CDR1 as SGHTA and CDR2 as FQGNSA. The CDR3 coding sequence is TGTGCCAGCAGCTTGGACAGACAACAGCCCCAGCATTTT. Its protein is CASSLDRQQPQHF.